This passage covers 10 T cell receptor beta chains from one sample sequenced in a study of graft-versus-host responses after intestinal transplantation. No antigen has been identified for these receptors. Assay used: immunoSEQ multiplex PCR; TCRdb lists only in-frame clones, some missing. There are more than 100,000 clones in the sample; under 95% occur only once, and 0.95% to 1.5% lies in the top ten. The specimen was unstimulated CD8+ T cells sorted from spleen or lymph node cells, collected before intestinal transplant. Source of these receptors: a human donor who received an intestinal transplant.

V is TRBV4-1 and J is TRBJ1-1; D is unclear. Germline V gene sequence: CDR1 MGHRA, CDR2 YSYEKL. V lost 0 bases, J lost 2 bases, and 4 bases lay in between. The CDR3 runs 13 residues. CDR3 DNA: TGCGCCAGCAGCCAAGACGGAAACACTGAAGCTTTCTTT. It yields the protein CASSQDGNTEAFF.

This clone was recorded only once. This chain connects TRBV30 to TRBJ2-1; maybe TRBD2 (6 bases). The CDR3 spans 16 residues. V lost 0 bases and J 8 bases, leaving 20 bases between the germline ends. Germline V CDR1 and CDR2: GTSNPN, SVGIG (reference sequence). The chain's CDR3 is CAWSVNPAGPQDEQFF. CDR3 DNA sequence: TGTGCCTGGAGTGTCAATCCTGCGGGACCCCAGGATGAGCAGTTCTTC. The full variable domain, in which reference TRBV30 and TRBJ2-1 provide the parts outside the CDR3, is SQTIHQWPATLVQPVGSPLSLECTVEGTSNPNLYWYRQAAGRGLQLLFYSVGIGQISSEVPQNLSASRPQDRQFILSSKKLLLSDSGFYLCAWSVNPAGPQDEQFFGPGTRLTVL.

V and J are TRBV7-6 and TRBJ2-2; D remains unclear. V shed 3 bases and J shed 6 bases, with 17 bases lying between them. This CDR3 comprises 16 residues. The V gene's germline CDR1 is SGHVS and CDR2 FNYEAQ. In DNA form, the CDR3 reads TGTGCCAGCAGCTTTAAGGATTCAAGTCGTCCCGGGGAGCTGTTTTTT. Amino acids: CASSFKDSSRPGELFF.

The genes are TRBV6-6 and TRBJ2-3; D is perhaps TRBD2 (5 bases). Trimming took off 2 bases at V and 6 bases at J, with 18 bases between the two ends. The CDR3 has 16 residues. CDR1 MNHNY and CDR2 SVGAGI come from the germline V gene (reference sequence). CDR3: CASSYALVSAADTQYF. The DNA for the CDR3 is TGTGCCAGCAGTTACGCCTTGGTTAGCGCCGCGGATACGCAGTATTTT.

The V call is TRBV6-1, the J call TRBJ1-5; possible D gene TRBD1, 6 bases. This CDR3 is built from 15 residues. Trimming stripped 6 bases from V and 4 bases from J, with 16 bases between. Germline V gene sequence: CDR1 MNHNS, CDR2 SASEGT. This chain's CDR3 is CASRRQDPPNQPQHF. The CDR3 DNA sequence: TGTGCCAGCAGAAGACAGGACCCACCTAATCAGCCCCAGCATTTT.

This chain links TRBV6-1 with TRBJ1-6; TRBD1 is a possible D gene (5 bases). Germline CDR1 MNHNS, CDR2 SASEGT. This CDR3 is 17 amino acids long. Trimming took 4 bases from V and 6 from J, leaving 19 bases between them. The chain's CDR3 is CASSVGLYGGGNSPLHF. The CDR3 DNA reads as TGTGCCAGCAGTGTGGGGTTATATGGGGGGGGTAATTCACCCCTCCACTTT.

The J gene is TRBJ2-1, the V gene TRBV4-1; no clear D. The CDR3 consists of 15 residues. In germline, CDR1 is MGHRA, CDR2 YSYEKL. V lost 0 bases and J 5 bases, leaving 11 bases between the germline ends. The CDR3 DNA reads TGCGCCAGCAGCCAAGAAGTACAGCTAAACAATGAGCAGTTCTTC. It yields the protein CASSQEVQLNNEQFF.

The V and J genes are TRBV18 and TRBJ2-7; D is unresolved. Germline CDR1 KGHSH, CDR2 LQKENI. The CDR3 consists of 14 residues. The V end lost 3 bases, the J end lost 5 bases, and 14 bases lay between the germline ends. The CDR3 DNA reads TGTGCCAGCTCACCCCCGGCGGACCAAAACGAGCAGTACTTC. Its protein product is CASSPPADQNEQYF.

This chain links TRBV14 with TRBJ2-1; TRBD2 agrees at 12 bases. The CDR3 has 17 amino acids. CDR1 is SGHDN, CDR2 FVKESK, per germline. V lost 4 bases and J lost 4; bases outside the gene matches: 8. CDR3 loop: CASSRRTSGEKYNEQFF. Written as DNA, the CDR3 is TGTGCCAGCAGCCGAAGGACTAGCGGGGAGAAATACAATGAGCAGTTCTTC. Combining the CDR3 with reference TRBV14 and TRBJ2-1 gives the whole variable domain EAGVTQFPSHSVIEKGQTVTLRCDPISGHDNLYWYRRVMGKEIKFLLHFVKESKQDESGMPNNRFLAERTGGTYSTLKVQPAELEDSGVYFCASSRRTSGEKYNEQFFGPGTRLTVL.

The chain employs TRBV27 and TRBJ2-5; 10 positions agree with TRBD2. This CDR3 contains 15 residues. Germline V gene data show CDR1 as MNHEY and CDR2 as SMNVEV (reference sequence). V dropped 8 bases and J dropped 0; count of bases not matched to a gene: 6. The CDR3 sequence: CASRVLAGNQETQYF. The CDR3 DNA is TGTGCCAGCCGAGTACTAGCGGGGAACCAAGAGACCCAGTACTTC.